This T cell receptor beta chain originates from a study of blood T cell repertoires in COVID-19. Study-wide background: The United States, Italy and Spain provided the acute and convalescent COVID-19 samples. Nucleic acid was either cDNA or gDNA, and it came from T cells, B-cell-depleted T cells, or PBMCs.

CDR1 and CDR2 from the germline V gene are KGHSH and LQKENI. V was cut by 2 bases and J by 3 bases, with 13 bases left in between. The CDR3 totals 15 residues. Study processing details: Reference gene primers were amplified, and this amplification served to estimate nucleated cell counts. Profiling relied on immunoSEQ multiplex PCR, and the TCRdb table lists in-frame clones only, not all of them. The D gene and trimming were derived from the DNA, and the V and J assignments and clone size from that table. The profile covers approximately 250,000 clones, with roughly 88% appearing a single time and 2% to 2.5% taken by the ten largest.

Sequencing was carried out using peripheral blood. V gene TRBV18 combines with J gene TRBJ1-2, with TRBD1 as a possible D gene (5 bases). The source is a man in his forties who had recovered from COVID-19. CDR3 region: CASSPEAGSDYGYTF. In DNA, the CDR3 is TGTGCCAGCTCACCAGAGGCAGGGTCGGACTATGGCTACACCTTC.